The entry below describes one T cell receptor beta chain. Antigen unknown. CDR1 is MDHEN, CDR2 SYDVKM, per germline. V lost 7 bases to trimming and J lost 7 bases, with 14 bases between them. This CDR3 has 13 amino acids. These data belong to a study of cytomegalovirus exposure and HLA in healthy donors. Study conclusions and caveats: Associated with HLA alleles at 0.05 false discovery rate in a later analysis were around 17,000 TCR beta sequences. A list of 164 TCR beta chains associated with cytomegalovirus was given. A link between a missense DCLRE1C variant and TCR beta V- and J-gene trimming emerged from a later analysis.

13 Jbeta primers and 60 Vbeta primers were used for the PCR. Profiling relied on immunoSEQ multiplex PCR, and the TCRdb table lists in-frame clones only, not all of them. The sample includes 140,000 to 150,000 clones, roughly 65% of them seen just once. Sequencing was performed on PBMCs. The chain uses TRBV28 and TRBJ1-5; no reliable D call. The TCR was taken from a man between 60 and 75 years old in good health and CMV-seronegative. DNA for the CDR3: TGTGCCAGCATGCTCCAGCGTGAGCAGCCCCAGCATTTT. It encodes CASMLQREQPQHF.